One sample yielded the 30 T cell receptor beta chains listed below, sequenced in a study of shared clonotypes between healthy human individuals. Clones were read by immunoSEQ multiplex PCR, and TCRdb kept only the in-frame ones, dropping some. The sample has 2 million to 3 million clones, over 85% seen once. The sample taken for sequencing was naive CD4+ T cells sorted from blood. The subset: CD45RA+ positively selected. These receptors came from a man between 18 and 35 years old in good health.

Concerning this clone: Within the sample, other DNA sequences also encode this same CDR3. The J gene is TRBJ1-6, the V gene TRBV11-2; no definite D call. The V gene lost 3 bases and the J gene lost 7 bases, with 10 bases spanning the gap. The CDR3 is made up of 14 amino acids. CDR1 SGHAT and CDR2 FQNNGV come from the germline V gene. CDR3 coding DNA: TGTGCCAGCAGCTTTGGGCAGAGGAATTCACCCCTCCACTTT. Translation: CASSFGQRNSPLHF.

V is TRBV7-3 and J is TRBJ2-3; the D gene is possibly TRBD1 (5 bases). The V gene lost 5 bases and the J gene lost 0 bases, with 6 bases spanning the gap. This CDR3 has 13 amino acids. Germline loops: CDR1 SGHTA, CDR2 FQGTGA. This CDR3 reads CASSQGSTDTQYF. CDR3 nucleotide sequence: TGTGCCAGCAGCCAGGGTAGCACAGATACGCAGTATTTT.

The CDR3 region has the DNA TGTGCCAGCAGCTCGTTGCGATCCACCGGGGAGCTGTTTTTT. Protein sequence: CASSSLRSTGELFF. The chain is built from TRBV7-2 and TRBJ2-2; no clear D. Germline V lookup: CDR1 SGHTA, CDR2 FQGNSA. The CDR3 sequence is 14 residues long. V lost 4 bases, J lost 4 bases, and 10 bases lay in between.

The CDR3 loop is CASSEGQGYSYEQYF. In nucleotides, the CDR3 is TGTGCCAGCAGTGAAGGGCAGGGTTACTCCTACGAGCAGTACTTC. The gene calls are TRBV2 and TRBJ2-7; possibly TRBD1 for D (5 bases). Per the germline V gene, CDR1 is SNHLY and CDR2 is FYNNEI. This CDR3 comprises 15 residues. V was trimmed by 1 base and J by 0 bases, leaving 10 bases between them.

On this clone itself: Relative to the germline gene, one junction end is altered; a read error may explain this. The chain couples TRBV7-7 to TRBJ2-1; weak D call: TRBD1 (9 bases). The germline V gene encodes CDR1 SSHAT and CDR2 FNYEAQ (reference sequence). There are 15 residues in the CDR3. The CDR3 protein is CASSGGQGSYNEQFF. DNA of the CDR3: TGTGCTAGCAGCGGGGGACAGGGAAGCTACAATGAGCAGTTCTTC.

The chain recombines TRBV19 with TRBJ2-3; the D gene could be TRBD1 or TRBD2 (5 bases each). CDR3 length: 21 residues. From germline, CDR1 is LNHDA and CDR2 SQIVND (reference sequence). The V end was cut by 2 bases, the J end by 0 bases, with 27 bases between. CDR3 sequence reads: CASSILPPGTVSTASTDTQYF. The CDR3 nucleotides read TGTGCCAGTAGTATACTTCCTCCAGGGACGGTATCCACAGCTAGCACAGATACGCAGTATTTT.

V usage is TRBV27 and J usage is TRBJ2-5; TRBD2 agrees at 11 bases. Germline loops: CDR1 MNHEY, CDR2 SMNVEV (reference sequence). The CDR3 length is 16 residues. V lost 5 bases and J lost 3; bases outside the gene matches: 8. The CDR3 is CASSIGSGLAEETQYF. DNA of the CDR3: TGTGCCAGCAGTATCGGATCGGGACTAGCGGAAGAGACCCAGTACTTC.

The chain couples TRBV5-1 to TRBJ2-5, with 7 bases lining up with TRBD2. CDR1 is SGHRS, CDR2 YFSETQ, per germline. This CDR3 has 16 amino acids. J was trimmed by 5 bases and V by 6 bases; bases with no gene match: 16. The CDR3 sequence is CASMARSGNPGETQYF. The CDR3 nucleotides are TGCGCCAGCATGGCCCGCAGCGGGAACCCGGGGGAGACCCAGTACTTC.

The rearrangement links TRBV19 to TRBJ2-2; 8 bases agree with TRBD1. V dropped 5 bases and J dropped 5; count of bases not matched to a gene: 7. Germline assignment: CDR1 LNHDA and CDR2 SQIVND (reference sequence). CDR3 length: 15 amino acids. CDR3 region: CASSPSGTGTGELFF. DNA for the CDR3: TGTGCCAGTAGTCCCTCCGGGACAGGAACCGGGGAGCTGTTTTTT. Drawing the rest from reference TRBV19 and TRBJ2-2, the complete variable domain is DGGITQSPKYLFRKEGQNVTLSCEQNLNHDAMYWYRQDPGQGLRLIYYSQIVNDFQKGDIAEGYSVSREKKESFPLTVTSAQKNPTAFYLCASSPSGTGTGELFFGEGSRLTVL.

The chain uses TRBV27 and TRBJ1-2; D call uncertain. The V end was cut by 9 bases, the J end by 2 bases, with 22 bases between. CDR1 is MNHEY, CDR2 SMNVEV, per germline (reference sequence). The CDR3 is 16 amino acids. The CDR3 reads CASLPDRGKGNYGYTF. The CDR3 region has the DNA TGTGCCAGTCTACCCGACCGGGGTAAAGGGAACTATGGCTACACCTTC.

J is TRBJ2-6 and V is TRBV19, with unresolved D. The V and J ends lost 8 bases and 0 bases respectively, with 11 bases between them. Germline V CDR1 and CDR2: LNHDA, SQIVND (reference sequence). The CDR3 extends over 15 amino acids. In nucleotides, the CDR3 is TGTGCCAGTGGCGAACCCTCCTCTGGGGCCAACGTCCTGACTTTC. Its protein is CASGEPSSGANVLTF.

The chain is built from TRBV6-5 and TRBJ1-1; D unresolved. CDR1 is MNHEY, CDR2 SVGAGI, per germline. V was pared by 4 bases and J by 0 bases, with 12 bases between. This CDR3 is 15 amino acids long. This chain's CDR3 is CASSSYGAMNTEAFF. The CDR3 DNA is TGTGCCAGCAGTTCTTACGGAGCCATGAACACTGAAGCTTTCTTT.

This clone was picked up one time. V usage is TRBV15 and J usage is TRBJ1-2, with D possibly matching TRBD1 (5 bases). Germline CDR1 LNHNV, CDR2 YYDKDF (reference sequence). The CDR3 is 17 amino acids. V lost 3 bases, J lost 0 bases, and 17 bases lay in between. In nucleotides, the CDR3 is TGTGCCACCAGCAGCCGGGACGACCAGCCTACTAACTATGGCTACACCTTC. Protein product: CATSSRDDQPTNYGYTF.

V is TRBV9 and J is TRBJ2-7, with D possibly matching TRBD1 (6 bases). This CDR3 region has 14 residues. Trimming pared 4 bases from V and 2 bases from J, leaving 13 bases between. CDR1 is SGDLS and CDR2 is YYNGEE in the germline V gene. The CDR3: CASSFGGNTYEQYF. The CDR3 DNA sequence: TGTGCCAGCAGCTTTGGGGGCAATACCTACGAGCAGTACTTC.

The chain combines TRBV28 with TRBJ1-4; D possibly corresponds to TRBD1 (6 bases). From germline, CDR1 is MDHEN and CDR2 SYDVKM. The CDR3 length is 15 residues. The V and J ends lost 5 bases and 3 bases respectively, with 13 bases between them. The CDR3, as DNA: TGTGCCAGCAGTCTCATCAGGGGACCTAATGAAAAACTGTTTTTT. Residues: CASSLIRGPNEKLFF.

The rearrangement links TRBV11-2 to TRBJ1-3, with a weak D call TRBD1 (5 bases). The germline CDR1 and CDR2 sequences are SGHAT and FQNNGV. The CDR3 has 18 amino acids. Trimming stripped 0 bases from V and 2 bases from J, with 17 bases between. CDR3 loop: CASSLDSPRGGTGNTIYF. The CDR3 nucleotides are TGTGCCAGCAGCTTAGATTCACCCCGGGGGGGGACTGGAAACACCATATATTTT. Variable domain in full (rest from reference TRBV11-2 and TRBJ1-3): EAGVAQSPRYKIIEKRQSVAFWCNPISGHATLYWYQQILGQGPKLLIQFQNNGVVDDSQLPKDRFSAERLKGVDSTLKIQPAKLEDSAVYLCASSLDSPRGGTGNTIYFGEGSWLTVV.

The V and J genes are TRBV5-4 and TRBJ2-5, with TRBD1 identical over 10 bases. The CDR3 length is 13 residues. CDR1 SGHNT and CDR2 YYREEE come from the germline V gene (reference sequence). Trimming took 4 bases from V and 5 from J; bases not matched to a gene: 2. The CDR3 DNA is TGTGCCAGCAGCGACAGGGGGCGGGAGACCCAGTACTTC. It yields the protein CASSDRGRETQYF.

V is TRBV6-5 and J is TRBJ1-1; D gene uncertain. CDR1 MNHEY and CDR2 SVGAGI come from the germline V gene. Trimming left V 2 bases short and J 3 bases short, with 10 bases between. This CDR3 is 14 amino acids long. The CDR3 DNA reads TGTGCCAGCAGTTACAGGAGGGTTGACACTGAAGCTTTCTTT. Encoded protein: CASSYRRVDTEAFF.

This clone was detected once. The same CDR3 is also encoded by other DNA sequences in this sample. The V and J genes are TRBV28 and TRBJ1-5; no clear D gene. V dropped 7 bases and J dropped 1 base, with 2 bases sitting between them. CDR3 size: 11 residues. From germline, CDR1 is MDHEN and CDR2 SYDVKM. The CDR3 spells CASTSNQPQHF. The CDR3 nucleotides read TGTGCCAGCACCAGCAATCAGCCCCAGCATTTT.

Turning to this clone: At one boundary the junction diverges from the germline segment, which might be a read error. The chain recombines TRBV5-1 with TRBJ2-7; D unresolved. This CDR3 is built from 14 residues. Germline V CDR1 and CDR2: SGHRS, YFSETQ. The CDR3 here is CASSLSQYSNEQYF. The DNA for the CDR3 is TGCGCCAGCAGCTTGTCACAGTACTCCAACGAGCAGTACTTC.

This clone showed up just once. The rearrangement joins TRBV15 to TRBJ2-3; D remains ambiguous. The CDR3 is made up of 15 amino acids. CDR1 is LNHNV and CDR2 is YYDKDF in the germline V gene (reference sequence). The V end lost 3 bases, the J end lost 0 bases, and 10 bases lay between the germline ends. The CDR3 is CATSRRGVSTDTQYF. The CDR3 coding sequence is TGTGCCACCAGCAGGCGTGGCGTGAGCACAGATACGCAGTATTTT.

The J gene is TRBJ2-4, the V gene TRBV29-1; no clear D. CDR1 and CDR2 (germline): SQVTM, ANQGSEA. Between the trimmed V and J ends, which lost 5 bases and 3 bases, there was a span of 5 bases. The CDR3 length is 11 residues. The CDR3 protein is CSVRDKNIQYF. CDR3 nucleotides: TGCAGCGTTCGTGACAAAAACATTCAGTACTTC.

The CDR3 nucleotides are TGCGCCAGCAGCCAAGTCTCTGGACGGGGGGGCTACAATGAGCAGTTCTTC. Protein sequence: CASSQVSGRGGYNEQFF. This chain joins TRBV4-1 and TRBJ2-1; 8 positions agree with TRBD2. Germline V gene sequence: CDR1 MGHRA, CDR2 YSYEKL. The length of the CDR3 is 17 residues. V lost 1 base to trimming and J lost 3 bases; unmatched junction nucleotides: 8.

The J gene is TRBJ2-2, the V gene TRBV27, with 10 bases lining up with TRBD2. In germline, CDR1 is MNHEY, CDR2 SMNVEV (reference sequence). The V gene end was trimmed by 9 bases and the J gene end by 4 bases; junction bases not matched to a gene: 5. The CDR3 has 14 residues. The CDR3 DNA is TGTGCCAGTTCGACTAGCGGGTTCACCGGGGAGCTGTTTTTT. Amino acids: CASSTSGFTGELFF.

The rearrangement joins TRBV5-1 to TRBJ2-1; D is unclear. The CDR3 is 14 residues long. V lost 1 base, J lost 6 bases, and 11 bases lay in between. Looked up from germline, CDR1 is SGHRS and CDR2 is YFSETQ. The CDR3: CASSLMADGNEQFF. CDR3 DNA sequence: TGCGCCAGCAGCTTGATGGCAGACGGCAATGAGCAGTTCTTC.

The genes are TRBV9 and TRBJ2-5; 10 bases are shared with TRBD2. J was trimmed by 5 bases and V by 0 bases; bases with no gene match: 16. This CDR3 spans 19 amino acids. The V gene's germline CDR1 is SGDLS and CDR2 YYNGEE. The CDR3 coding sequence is TGTGCCAGCAGCGTAGGAAGTGTGGTCAGCGGGGGGGCTGTGGAGACCCAGTACTTC. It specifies CASSVGSVVSGGAVETQYF. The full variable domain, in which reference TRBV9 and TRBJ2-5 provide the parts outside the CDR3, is DSGVTQTPKHLITATGQRVTLRCSPRSGDLSVYWYQQSLDQGLQFLIQYYNGEERAKGNILERFSAQQFPDLHSELNLSSLELGDSALYFCASSVGSVVSGGAVETQYFGPGTRLLVL.

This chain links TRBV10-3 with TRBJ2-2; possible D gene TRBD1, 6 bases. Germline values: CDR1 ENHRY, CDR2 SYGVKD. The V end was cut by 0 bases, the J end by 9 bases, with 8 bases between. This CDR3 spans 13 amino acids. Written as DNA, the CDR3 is TGTGCCATCAGTGAGTCGGGGGCCTGGGAGCTGTTTTTT. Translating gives CAISESGAWELFF.

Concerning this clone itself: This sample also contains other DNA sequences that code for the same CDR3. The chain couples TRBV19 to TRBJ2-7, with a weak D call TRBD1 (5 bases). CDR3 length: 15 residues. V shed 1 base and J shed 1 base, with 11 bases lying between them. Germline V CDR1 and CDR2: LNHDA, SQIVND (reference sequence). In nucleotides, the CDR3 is TGTGCCAGTAGTATAGGTCTTGCAGGGTCCTACGAGCAGTACTTC. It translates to CASSIGLAGSYEQYF.

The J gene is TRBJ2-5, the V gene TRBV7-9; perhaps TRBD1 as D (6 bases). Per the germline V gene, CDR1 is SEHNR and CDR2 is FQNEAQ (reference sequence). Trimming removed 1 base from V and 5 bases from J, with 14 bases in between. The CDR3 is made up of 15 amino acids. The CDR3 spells CASSLDLRGLETQYF. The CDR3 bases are TGTGCCAGCAGCTTAGATCTCAGGGGTCTGGAGACCCAGTACTTC.

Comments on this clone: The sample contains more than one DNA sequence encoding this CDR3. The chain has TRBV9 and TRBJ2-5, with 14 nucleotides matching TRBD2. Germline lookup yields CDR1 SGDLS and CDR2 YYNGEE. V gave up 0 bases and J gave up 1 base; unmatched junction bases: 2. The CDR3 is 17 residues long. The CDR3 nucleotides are TGTGCCAGCAGCGTAGGGGGACTAGCGGGGGTCCAAGAGACCCAGTACTTC. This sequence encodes CASSVGGLAGVQETQYF.